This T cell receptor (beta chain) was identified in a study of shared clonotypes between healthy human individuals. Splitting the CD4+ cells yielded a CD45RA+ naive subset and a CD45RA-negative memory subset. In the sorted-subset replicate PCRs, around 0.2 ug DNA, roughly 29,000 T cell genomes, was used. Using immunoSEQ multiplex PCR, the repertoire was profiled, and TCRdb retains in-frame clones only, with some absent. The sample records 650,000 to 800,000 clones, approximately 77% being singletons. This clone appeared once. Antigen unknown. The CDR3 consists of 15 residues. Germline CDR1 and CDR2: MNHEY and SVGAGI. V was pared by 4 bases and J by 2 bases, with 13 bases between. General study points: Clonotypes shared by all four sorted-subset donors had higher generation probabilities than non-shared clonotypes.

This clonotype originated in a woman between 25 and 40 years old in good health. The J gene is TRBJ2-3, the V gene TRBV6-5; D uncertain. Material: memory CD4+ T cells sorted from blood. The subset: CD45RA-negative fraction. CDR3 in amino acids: CASSSFLGNTDTQYF. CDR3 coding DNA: TGTGCCAGCAGTTCGTTTTTAGGTAACACAGATACGCAGTATTTT.